This T cell receptor (beta chain) emerged from a study of cytomegalovirus exposure and HLA in healthy donors. Findings of the study overall: Confirmation was obtained in vitro that a few CMV-associated chains are specific for CMV antigens. Usually a TCR sequence was rare, but some public TCRs were found in many donors. The tendency of first-cohort TCR clusters to co-occur in the approximately 120 validation repertoires was identified by a subsequent analysis.

Here immunoSEQ multiplex PCR was the method, and the copy in TCRdb shows in-frame clones only, minus some. The profile shows 90,000 or so clones, 85% of them singletons. Trimming took off 3 bases at V and 1 base at J, with 9 bases between the two ends. The CDR3 covers 14 residues. Germline V gives CDR1 KGHSH, CDR2 LQKENI. Remarks on this clone: What it recognizes is unknown.

This sequence originates from a man aged 18 to 35 in good health and CMV-seropositive. The chain has TRBV18 and TRBJ1-1; D is ambiguous. The sequenced material came from PBMCs. The CDR3 protein is CASSPQTGNTEAFF. The CDR3 nucleotides are TGTGCCAGCTCACCTCAGACTGGGAACACTGAAGCTTTCTTT.